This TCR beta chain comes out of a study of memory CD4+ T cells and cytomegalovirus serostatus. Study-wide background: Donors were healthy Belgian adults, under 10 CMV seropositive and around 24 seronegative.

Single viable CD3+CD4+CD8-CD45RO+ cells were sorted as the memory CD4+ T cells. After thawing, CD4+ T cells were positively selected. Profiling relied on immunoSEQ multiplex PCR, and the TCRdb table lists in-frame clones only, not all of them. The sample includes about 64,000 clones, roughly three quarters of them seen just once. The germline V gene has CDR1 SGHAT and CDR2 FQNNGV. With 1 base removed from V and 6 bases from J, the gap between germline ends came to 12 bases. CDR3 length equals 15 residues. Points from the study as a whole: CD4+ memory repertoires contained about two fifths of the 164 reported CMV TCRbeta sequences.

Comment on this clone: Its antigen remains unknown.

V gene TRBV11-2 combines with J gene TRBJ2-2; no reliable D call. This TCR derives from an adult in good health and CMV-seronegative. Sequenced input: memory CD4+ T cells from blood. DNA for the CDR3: TGTGCCAGCAGCTTAGGGAGTGGGTTCTCCGGGGAGCTGTTTTTT. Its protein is CASSLGSGFSGELFF.